This is a list of T cell receptor beta chains from one sample in a study of blood T cell repertoires in COVID-19. The data were produced by immunoSEQ multiplex PCR, yet TCRdb's version contains in-frame clones alone and is incomplete. The data show a few hundred thousand clones, approximately 89% seen once. Sequencing was performed on peripheral blood. These TCRs come from a woman in her thirties with COVID-19, enrolled during active disease. The CDR3 runs from the conserved cysteine through the conserved F or W. Each record gives: V gene, clone size, J gene, D gene, CDR3 DNA, CDR3 protein. The D gene is left open where the match is weak. The listing skips clone size in some rows; elsewhere it reads once, few, many or a size class.

v_call: TRBV2
clone_size: .
j_call: TRBJ1-6
d_call: TRBD1
cdr3_nt: TGTGCCAGCATGGAGACAGGGGATTCACCCCTCCACTTT
cdr3_aa: CASMETGDSPLHF

v_call: TRBV4-1
clone_size: .
j_call: TRBJ2-7
d_call: .
cdr3_nt: TGCGCCAGCAGCCTAGGATTCCGGGGTCCCTTAAGCTTTACCTACGAGCAGTACTTC
cdr3_aa: CASSLGFRGPLSFTYEQYF

v_call: TRBV2
clone_size: .
j_call: TRBJ2-7
d_call: TRBD2
cdr3_nt: TGTGCCAGCCCTAGCCAGGCTAGCGGGGAATACGAGCAGTACTTC
cdr3_aa: CASPSQASGEYEQYF

v_call: TRBV5-4
clone_size: once
j_call: TRBJ2-1
d_call: .
cdr3_nt: TGTGCCAGCAGCTTTGAGGGTTTCGGCAATGAGCAGTTCTTC
cdr3_aa: CASSFEGFGNEQFF

v_call: TRBV19
clone_size: .
j_call: TRBJ1-2
d_call: .
cdr3_nt: TGTGCCAGTAGTCGGGGGGACAATAACTATGGCTACACCTTC
cdr3_aa: CASSRGDNNYGYTF

v_call: TRBV18
clone_size: .
j_call: TRBJ1-2
d_call: .
cdr3_nt: TGTGCCAGCCGAGCGCTGGAGACTAACTATGGCTACACCTTC
cdr3_aa: CASRALETNYGYTF

v_call: TRBV4-2
clone_size: .
j_call: TRBJ1-2
d_call: .
cdr3_nt: TGTGCCAGCAGCCAAGATTCTCGCTATGGCTACACCTTC
cdr3_aa: CASSQDSRYGYTF

v_call: TRBV7-9
clone_size: .
j_call: TRBJ2-5
d_call: .
cdr3_nt: TGTGCCAGCAGCTTACGAGGGTCCCAAGAGACCCAGTACTTC
cdr3_aa: CASSLRGSQETQYF

v_call: TRBV30
clone_size: few
j_call: TRBJ2-2
d_call: TRBD1
cdr3_nt: TGTGCCTGGAGGTTGACAGGGACCGGCACCGGGGAGCTGTTTTTT
cdr3_aa: CAWRLTGTGTGELFF

v_call: TRBV6-6
clone_size: .
j_call: TRBJ2-7
d_call: .
cdr3_nt: TGTGCCAGCAGTTACTCAGAGACTAGGGGTGAGCAGTACTTC
cdr3_aa: CASSYSETRGEQYF

v_call: TRBV7-9
clone_size: .
j_call: TRBJ2-7
d_call: .
cdr3_nt: TGTGCCAGCAGCTTTCCGAATGCCCCCCAGTTGGACGAGCAGTACTTC
cdr3_aa: CASSFPNAPQLDEQYF

v_call: TRBV11-2
clone_size: .
j_call: TRBJ2-1
d_call: .
cdr3_nt: TGTGCCAGCAGCTTAGCCCAGGGGCCTAACAATGAGCAGTTCTTC
cdr3_aa: CASSLAQGPNNEQFF

v_call: TRBV27
clone_size: .
j_call: TRBJ1-1
d_call: .
cdr3_nt: TGTGCCAGCAGTTTGGGCTCCATCACTGAAGCTTTCTTT
cdr3_aa: CASSLGSITEAFF

v_call: TRBV4-2
clone_size: .
j_call: TRBJ1-5
d_call: .
cdr3_nt: TGTGCCAGCAGCCAAGATCTTTCTCAGCCCCAGCATTTT
cdr3_aa: CASSQDLSQPQHF

v_call: TRBV5-1
clone_size: .
j_call: TRBJ2-5
d_call: TRBD1
cdr3_nt: TGCGCCAGCCGCCGGTTGGGACAGTCGCAAGAGACCCAGTACTTC
cdr3_aa: CASRRLGQSQETQYF

v_call: TRBV30
clone_size: .
j_call: TRBJ1-1
d_call: TRBD1
cdr3_nt: TGTGCCTGGAGTGCCTACAGGGGAGAGGGCACTGAAGCTTTCTTT
cdr3_aa: CAWSAYRGEGTEAFF

v_call: TRBV6-6
clone_size: .
j_call: TRBJ2-1
d_call: TRBD2
cdr3_nt: TGTGCCAGCAGCCTTGGACTAGCGGGGGGGAATGAGCAGTTCTTC
cdr3_aa: CASSLGLAGGNEQFF

v_call: TRBV2
clone_size: .
j_call: TRBJ2-1
d_call: TRBD2
cdr3_nt: TGTGCCAGCAGTGAAGCGCCGGGGAGCGGGGGATCCTACAATGAGCAGTTCTTC
cdr3_aa: CASSEAPGSGGSYNEQFF

v_call: TRBV5-1
clone_size: .
j_call: TRBJ1-5
d_call: .
cdr3_nt: TGCGCCAGCAGCTTGGAACCACAGGGCAATCAGCCCCAGCATTTT
cdr3_aa: CASSLEPQGNQPQHF

v_call: TRBV18
clone_size: .
j_call: TRBJ1-1
d_call: .
cdr3_nt: TGTGCCAGCTCCCCCACTGCGGGCAGGGGAGCTGAAGCTTTCTTT
cdr3_aa: CASSPTAGRGAEAFF

v_call: TRBV6-5
clone_size: .
j_call: TRBJ2-7
d_call: .
cdr3_nt: TGTGCCAGCAGTTATACGTGGCCACCCTACGAGCAGTACTTC
cdr3_aa: CASSYTWPPYEQYF

v_call: TRBV9
clone_size: .
j_call: TRBJ1-1
d_call: .
cdr3_nt: TGTGCCAGCAGCCTCCTGGGTGGGCAGGTGGGCACTGAAGCTTTCTTT
cdr3_aa: CASSLLGGQVGTEAFF

v_call: TRBV5-4
clone_size: .
j_call: TRBJ2-7
d_call: TRBD2
cdr3_nt: TGTGCCAGCAGCTCGGGGACTAGCGGGGGATCCGAGCAGTACTTC
cdr3_aa: CASSSGTSGGSEQYF

v_call: TRBV9
clone_size: .
j_call: TRBJ2-3
d_call: TRBD1
cdr3_nt: TGTGCCAGCAGCGTAGATCAGGGGGCGACAGATACGCAGTATTTT
cdr3_aa: CASSVDQGATDTQYF

v_call: TRBV4-3
clone_size: .
j_call: TRBJ1-4
d_call: TRBD1
cdr3_nt: TGCGCCAGCAGCCAAGGTTCCGGGACAGGGGGTGAAAAACTGTTTTTT
cdr3_aa: CASSQGSGTGGEKLFF

v_call: TRBV11-3
clone_size: .
j_call: TRBJ2-3
d_call: TRBD2
cdr3_nt: TGTGCCAGCAGCTTTACTAGCGGGGGCCCCACCCCGCAGTATTTT
cdr3_aa: CASSFTSGGPTPQYF

v_call: TRBV5-4
clone_size: .
j_call: TRBJ2-5
d_call: TRBD2
cdr3_nt: TGTGCCAGCAGCCTTGCTAGCGGGGGCGACGAGACCCAGTACTTC
cdr3_aa: CASSLASGGDETQYF

v_call: TRBV28
clone_size: .
j_call: TRBJ2-1
d_call: TRBD2
cdr3_nt: TGTGCCAGCATGGGCAGCGGGGGGGTCAATGAGCAGTTCTTC
cdr3_aa: CASMGSGGVNEQFF

v_call: TRBV5-3
clone_size: .
j_call: TRBJ2-3
d_call: .
cdr3_nt: TGTGCCAGAAGCTTGGGGGGGCCATTTGTGCCTTTGACAGATACGCAGTATTTT
cdr3_aa: CARSLGGPFVPLTDTQYF

v_call: TRBV4-1
clone_size: .
j_call: TRBJ1-2
d_call: .
cdr3_nt: TGCGCCAGCAGCCAAGAGGCACAGATGAACTCTAACTATGGCTACACCTTC
cdr3_aa: CASSQEAQMNSNYGYTF

v_call: TRBV5-4
clone_size: .
j_call: TRBJ2-3
d_call: TRBD1
cdr3_nt: TGTGCCAGCAGCTTAGGACAGGGGGCATCGGATACGCAGTATTTT
cdr3_aa: CASSLGQGASDTQYF

v_call: TRBV29-1
clone_size: .
j_call: TRBJ2-2
d_call: .
cdr3_nt: TGCAGCCTAGGGGTAGGGGCCGGGGAGCTGTTTTTT
cdr3_aa: CSLGVGAGELFF

v_call: TRBV15
clone_size: .
j_call: TRBJ1-6
d_call: TRBD1
cdr3_nt: TGTGCCACCAGCAGGGGGTTGACAGGGGGACTTCCCCTCCACTTT
cdr3_aa: CATSRGLTGGLPLHF

v_call: TRBV11-3
clone_size: once
j_call: TRBJ2-1
d_call: .
cdr3_nt: TGTGCCAGCAGCTACGACAGGTCCTACAATGAGCAGTTCTTC
cdr3_aa: CASSYDRSYNEQFF

v_call: TRBV6-2/TRBV6-3
clone_size: .
j_call: TRBJ2-3
d_call: TRBD1
cdr3_nt: TGTGCCAGCAGCCGATTTGGGACAGGGGATACGCAGTATTTT
cdr3_aa: CASSRFGTGDTQYF

v_call: TRBV6-6
clone_size: .
j_call: TRBJ2-7
d_call: .
cdr3_nt: TGTGCCAGCAGTTCCCCCTTTGAGCAGTACTTC
cdr3_aa: CASSSPFEQYF

v_call: TRBV6-2/TRBV6-3
clone_size: .
j_call: TRBJ2-3
d_call: TRBD2
cdr3_nt: TGTGCCAGCAGTTCACTAGCGCCGACGCAGTATTTT
cdr3_aa: CASSSLAPTQYF

v_call: TRBV9
clone_size: .
j_call: TRBJ2-3
d_call: .
cdr3_nt: TGTGCCAGCAGCCCCGGAGGGGGGGCCTTAACAGATACGCAGTATTTT
cdr3_aa: CASSPGGGALTDTQYF

v_call: TRBV3-1/TRBV3-2
clone_size: .
j_call: TRBJ2-3
d_call: .
cdr3_nt: TGTGCCAGCAGACTTACAGGCACAGATACGCAGTATTTT
cdr3_aa: CASRLTGTDTQYF

v_call: TRBV7-9
clone_size: .
j_call: TRBJ1-2
d_call: .
cdr3_nt: TGTGCCAGCAGCTTAGAACCGACACGGGGCTACACCTTC
cdr3_aa: CASSLEPTRGYTF

v_call: TRBV5-1
clone_size: .
j_call: TRBJ2-7
d_call: .
cdr3_nt: TGCGCCAGCAGCTTGGAGGCAGGGGCCTACGAGCAGTACTTC
cdr3_aa: CASSLEAGAYEQYF

v_call: TRBV7-9
clone_size: .
j_call: TRBJ2-3
d_call: .
cdr3_nt: TGTGCCAGCAGCTTACCAGGGGATTGGGATACGCAGTATTTT
cdr3_aa: CASSLPGDWDTQYF

v_call: TRBV19
clone_size: .
j_call: TRBJ2-6
d_call: .
cdr3_nt: TGTGCCAGTACCCCTTTGTCTGGGGCCAACGTCCTGACTTTC
cdr3_aa: CASTPLSGANVLTF

v_call: TRBV10-1
clone_size: .
j_call: TRBJ1-2
d_call: .
cdr3_nt: TGCGCCAGCAGTGAGTGGTGGTGTGAGGGGGGGTACTATGGCTACACCTTC
cdr3_aa: CASSEWWCEGGYYGYTF

v_call: TRBV2
clone_size: .
j_call: TRBJ1-2
d_call: .
cdr3_nt: TGTGCCAGCACCCCGTGGTCAGGGAATACCTATGGCTACACCTTC
cdr3_aa: CASTPWSGNTYGYTF

v_call: TRBV5-1
clone_size: .
j_call: TRBJ2-1
d_call: .
cdr3_nt: TGCGCCAGCAGCTTGGGTGGCGGGGGCTCCCGCGATGAGCAGTTCTTC
cdr3_aa: CASSLGGGGSRDEQFF